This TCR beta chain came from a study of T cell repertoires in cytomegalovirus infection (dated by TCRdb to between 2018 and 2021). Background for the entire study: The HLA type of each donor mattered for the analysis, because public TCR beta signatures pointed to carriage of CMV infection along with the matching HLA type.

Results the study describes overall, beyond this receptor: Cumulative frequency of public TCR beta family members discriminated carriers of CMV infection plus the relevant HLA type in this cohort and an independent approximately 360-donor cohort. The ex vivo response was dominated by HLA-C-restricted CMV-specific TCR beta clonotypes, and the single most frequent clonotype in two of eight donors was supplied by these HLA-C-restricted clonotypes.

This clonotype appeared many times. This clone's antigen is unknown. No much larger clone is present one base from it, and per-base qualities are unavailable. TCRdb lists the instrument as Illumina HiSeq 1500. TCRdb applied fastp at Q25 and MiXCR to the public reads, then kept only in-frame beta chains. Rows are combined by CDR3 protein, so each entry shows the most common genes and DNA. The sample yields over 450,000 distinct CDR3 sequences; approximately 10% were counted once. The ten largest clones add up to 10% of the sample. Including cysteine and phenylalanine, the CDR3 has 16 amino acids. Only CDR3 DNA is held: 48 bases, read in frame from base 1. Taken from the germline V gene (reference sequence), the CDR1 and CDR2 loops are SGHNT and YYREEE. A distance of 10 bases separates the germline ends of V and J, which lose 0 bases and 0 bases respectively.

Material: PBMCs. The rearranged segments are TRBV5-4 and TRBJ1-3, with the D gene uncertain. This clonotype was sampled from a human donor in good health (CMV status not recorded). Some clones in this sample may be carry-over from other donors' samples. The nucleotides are TGTGCCAGCAGCTTGGGCGGGCCTAGCTCTGGAAACACCATATATTTT. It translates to CASSLGGPSSGNTIYF.